The 17 T cell receptor beta chains below were found in one sample sequenced in a study of read filtering for tumor transcriptome and immune sequencing. This library used roughly 430 ng RNA and molecular barcoded adaptors spanning alpha/delta and beta/gamma chains. TCRdb used MiXCR to reprocess the reads, holding one entry per CDR3 protein. This table has approximately 90,000 distinct CDR3 sequences, 9% to 15% appearing once. The sample taken for sequencing was a population of CD138-negative cells sorted from bone marrow. These receptor sequences come from a donor over 35 with multiple myeloma.

This clonotype occurred many times. The V gene is TRBV20-1, the J gene TRBJ2-1, with TRBD2 as a possible D gene (5 bases). There are 13 residues in the CDR3. CDR1 is DFQATT, CDR2 SNEGSKA, per germline (reference sequence). V lost 4 bases to trimming and J lost 5 bases, with 12 bases between them. CDR3 amino acids: CSATELGNNEQFF. The CDR3 DNA reads TGCAGTGCTACCGAACTAGGGAACAATGAGCAGTTCTTC.

The table lists this clonotype with many counts. The chain joins TRBV5-1 to TRBJ1-1; 11 nucleotides line up with TRBD1. The CDR3 runs to 15 residues. CDR1 and CDR2 from the germline V gene are SGHRS and YFSETQ. The V and J ends lost 0 bases and 5 bases, in that order; junction bases with no gene match: 3. CDR3 coding DNA: TGCGCCAGCAGCTTGGGGACAGGGGGCGAAACTGAAGCTTTCTTT. Protein product: CASSLGTGGETEAFF.

This clonotype was detected ten times or more. The chain is built from TRBV19 and TRBJ1-2, with TRBD1 as a possible D gene (5 bases). The V gene lost 4 bases and the J gene lost 5 bases, with 17 bases spanning the gap. CDR3 length: 15 amino acids. CDR1 and CDR2 (germline): LNHDA, SQIVND (reference sequence). The CDR3 DNA follows: TGTGCCAGTAGTAGCGGGGCAGCCCGAACATATGGCTACACCTTC. Translated: CASSSGAARTYGYTF.

Many counts were recorded for this clonotype. The chain couples TRBV25-1 to TRBJ2-5, with D perhaps being TRBD1 or TRBD2 (5 bases each). V lost 2 bases to trimming and J lost 5 bases, with 15 bases between them. The CDR3 spans 15 residues. Germline V lookup: CDR1 MGHDK, CDR2 SYGVNS. The CDR3 coding sequence is TGTGCCAGCAGTGAACCCCGGGGCCCCAAGGAGACCCAGTACTTC. As protein: CASSEPRGPKETQYF.

To note about this clonotype: A much larger clone sits a single nucleotide away, making a read error possible. The chain recombines TRBV19 with TRBJ2-2; D is ambiguous. Trimming took 4 bases from V and 6 from J, leaving 12 bases between them. Germline V CDR1 and CDR2: LNHDA, SQIVND (reference sequence). The CDR3 consists of 14 residues. The CDR3 protein is CASSRLAGSGELFF. CDR3 in DNA: TGTGCCAGTAGTAGGCTTGCCGGGTCCGGGGAGCTGTTTTTT.

This clonotype was observed at least ten times. J is TRBJ1-5 and V is TRBV7-2; no clear D. V was pared by 1 base and J by 2 bases, with 9 bases between. CDR3 length: 15 amino acids. CDR1 SGHTA and CDR2 FQGNSA come from the germline V gene. The CDR3 nucleotides read TGTGCCAGCAGCTTAGATGGGTATGGCAATCAGCCCCAGCATTTT. Encoded protein: CASSLDGYGNQPQHF.

Ten or more counts support this clonotype. One end of the junction is discordant with germline, which a read error may explain. This chain links TRBV11-2 with TRBJ2-1; D gene unclear. Germline V gene data show CDR1 as SGHAT and CDR2 as FQNNGV. The CDR3 is 14 residues long. The CDR3 protein is CASRMALSYNGQFF. Here the CDR3 DNA reads TGTGCCAGCAGAATGGCCCTTTCCTACAATGGGCAGTTCTTC.

In regard to this clonotype: A much bigger clone sits one base away, suggesting this may be a read error. This CDR3 fails to terminate in the conserved phenylalanine or tryptophan, so it likely reflects a read error. The V and J genes are TRBV7-6 and TRBJ1-2; 12 bases fit TRBD1. Germline V gives CDR1 SGHVS, CDR2 FNYEAQ. The CDR3 extends over 15 amino acids. V was clipped by 5 bases and J by 8 bases; unmatched bases: 9. CDR3 sequence (DNA): TGTGCCAGCAGCAAAGCCGGGACAGGGGGCGAAGGCTACACCCTC. Its translation: CASSKAGTGGEGYTL.

Comments on this clonotype: At one boundary the junction diverges from the germline segment, which might be a read error. CDR3 nucleotides: TGCAGTGCACCATTAGCGAGCTCCTACAATGAGCAGCTCTTC. It is translated as CSAPLASSYNEQLF. The chain has TRBV20-1 and TRBJ2-1; maybe TRBD2 (5 bases). Per the germline V gene, CDR1 is DFQATT and CDR2 is SNEGSKA (reference sequence). This CDR3 contains 14 residues.

Turning to this clonotype: Just one base apart from a much larger clone, this may be a read error. V gene TRBV12-3 or TRBV12-4 combines with J gene TRBJ2-6; TRBD2 is a possible D gene (5 bases). Trimming cost V 4 bases and J 4 bases, with 11 bases left between them. The CDR3 totals 15 residues. CDR3 sequence reads: CASSSPGTGANVLTF. The CDR3 DNA follows: TGTGCCAGCAGTTCCCCGGGAACCGGGGCCAACGTCCTGACTTTC.

The sample holds many counts of this clonotype. V and J are TRBV5-1 and TRBJ2-7; 7 bases are shared with TRBD2. With 6 bases clipped from V and 5 bases from J, the junction kept 8 bases outside the gene matches. The CDR3 is 13 amino acids. Germline loops: CDR1 SGHRS, CDR2 YFSETQ. The CDR3 DNA sequence: TGCGCCAGCAACGGGGGAGGGCCCCACGAGCAGTACTTC. It codes for CASNGGGPHEQYF.

This clonotype has a count of ten or more. The chain recombines TRBV11-3 with TRBJ2-2; 15 bases match TRBD2. This CDR3 has 22 residues. V was clipped by 0 bases and J by 3 bases; unmatched bases: 14. In germline, CDR1 is SGHNT, CDR2 YENEEA. The CDR3 here is CASSLDVLKGLAGGDDTGELFF. CDR3 sequence (DNA): TGTGCCAGCAGCTTAGATGTCCTCAAGGGACTAGCGGGAGGAGACGACACCGGGGAGCTGTTTTTT.

A single count supports this clonotype. V is TRBV29-1 and J is TRBJ2-2; tentatively, D is TRBD1 or TRBD2 (5 bases each). Germline V gene sequence: CDR1 SQVTM, CDR2 ANQGSEA. The V and J ends lost 6 bases and 5 bases respectively, with 16 bases between them. The CDR3 runs 14 residues. The DNA for the CDR3 is TGCAGCGTGACGGGACCAGCCACGACCGGGGAGCTGTTTTTT. This translates into CSVTGPATTGELFF.

The sample holds many counts of this clonotype. The chain couples TRBV19 to TRBJ2-2; tentative D call: TRBD2 (6 bases). The CDR3 runs 15 residues. Trimming shortened V by 5 bases and J by 4 bases, and 14 bases separated the two germline ends. Germline loops: CDR1 LNHDA, CDR2 SQIVND (reference sequence). The CDR3 region is CASSRGDLLTGELFF. CDR3 sequence (DNA): TGTGCCAGTAGTCGCGGGGACTTGCTCACCGGGGAGCTGTTTTTT.

In its sample, this clonotype was seen many times. This chain connects TRBV20-1 to TRBJ2-1; no reliable D call. The CDR3 covers 13 residues. Germline V gives CDR1 DFQATT, CDR2 SNEGSKA (reference sequence). V lost 8 bases and J 5 bases, leaving 16 bases between the germline ends. CDR3 region: CSYLKGRNNEQFF. CDR3 nucleotides: TGCAGTTACCTGAAGGGAAGGAACAATGAGCAGTTCTTC.

This clonotype was found many times. The chain links TRBV11-2 to TRBJ1-1; D is unclear. The CDR3 length is 14 residues. Germline CDR1 SGHAT, CDR2 FQNNGV. V was shortened by 8 bases and J by 0 bases, with 13 bases between the two germline ends. The CDR3 spells CASSFRRMNTEAFF. The CDR3 DNA reads as TGTGCCAGCTCATTCCGAAGGATGAACACTGAAGCTTTCTTT.

The table lists this clonotype with many counts. V is TRBV29-1 and J is TRBJ2-7; maybe TRBD1 (5 bases). The CDR3 totals 11 residues. With 7 bases removed from V and 6 bases from J, the gap between germline ends came to 13 bases. Germline V gene data show CDR1 as SQVTM and CDR2 as ANQGSEA. The CDR3 loop reads CSGGLQGEQYF. DNA of the CDR3: TGCAGCGGGGGTTTGCAGGGCGAGCAGTACTTC.